Described below is a single TCR beta chain sequence and its context. The time point was: newly diagnosed GD, antithyroid drugs for less than 3 months. RNA from PBMCs was the source of the TCR library. Library construction for TCR beta used iRepertoire HTBI primers and Arm-PCR of CDR3 regions. Original processing notes: Identification yielded approximately 67 TRBV and 13 to 15 TRBJ segments across samples. TCRdb re-analysed the multiplex PCR reads in MiXCR, keeping a single row per CDR3 protein. TCRdb's processing, not the study's, gives the V and J calls here. The sample carries roughly 560,000 distinct CDR3 sequences, approximately 16% recorded once. The V end was cut by 7 bases, the J end by 3 bases, with 15 bases between. The CDR3 runs 15 residues. These data belong to a study of regulatory T cells in long-lasting Graves disease. The sample also formed part of further work on T cells in Graves' hyperthyroidism and ophthalmopathy.

This chain joins TRBV12-3 or TRBV12-4 and TRBJ1-4, with a possible D match to TRBD1 (6 bases). The clonotype was recovered from a middle-aged woman with Graves disease. The specimen comprised peripheral blood mononuclear cells (PBMCs), sampled at new diagnosis, from a patient treated with antithyroid drugs. CDR3 in amino acids: CASNVGGRANEKLFF. The DNA for the CDR3 is TGTGCCAGCAATGTAGGGGGGAGGGCTAATGAAAAACTGTTTTTT.